This T cell receptor beta chain came from a study of blood T cell repertoires in COVID-19. Turning to the study itself: Some COVID-19 samples were acute and others convalescent; all came from the United States, Italy and Spain.

Only in-frame clones appear in the TCRdb table, and some are missing; sequencing was by immunoSEQ multiplex PCR. The sample contains 99,000 or so clones, around 83% of which appear only once. CDR3 length: 13 residues. V shed 7 bases and J shed 4 bases, with 13 bases lying between them. The chain joins TRBV12-3 or TRBV12-4 to TRBJ1-2; perhaps TRBD1 as D (5 bases). The sequence came from a woman aged 80 or older with active or convalescent COVID-19. Specimen: peripheral blood. The CDR3 bases are TGTGCCAGCACCCTGACAGAGACCTATGGCTACACCTTC. It encodes CASTLTETYGYTF.